The 32 T cell receptor beta chains below were found in one sample sequenced in a study of CD8+ T cells in alopecia areata. cDNA prepared by RNA extraction and subsequent reverse transcription served as the template for sequencing. The protocol was immunoSEQ multiplex PCR, while the TCRdb copy is restricted to in-frame clones and leaves out a portion. This sample has roughly 110,000 clones; less than 90% occur once, and the top ten carry under 25%. The treatment was: oral pan-JAK inhibitor, 5-10 mg twice daily. This specimen consisted of CD8+ T cells sorted from blood, obtained at week 24, from a patient treated with tofacitinib. The source of these receptors is a human donor with alopecia areata.

The chain has TRBV10-3 and TRBJ2-1; TRBD1 matches 7 bases. Germline lookup yields CDR1 ENHRY and CDR2 SYGVKD. The V segment lost 3 bases and the J segment 2 bases; nucleotides outside the gene matches: 7. The CDR3 is made up of 16 amino acids. CDR3 loop: CAISDPGQTPYNEQFF. The CDR3 nucleotides read TGTGCCATCAGTGACCCGGGACAGACCCCCTACAATGAGCAGTTCTTC.

The V and J genes are TRBV7-6 and TRBJ1-5; D ambiguous. This CDR3 has 14 residues. The germline V gene has CDR1 SGHVS and CDR2 FNYEAQ. V was pared by 1 base and J by 5 bases, with 9 bases between. CDR3 sequence (DNA): TGTGCCAGCAGCTTAGAAGCGATTGATCAGCCCCAGCATTTT. Translating it yields CASSLEAIDQPQHF. The variable domain in full, with the rest retrieved from reference TRBV7-6 and TRBJ1-5, is GAGVSQSPRYKVTKRGQDVALRCDPISGHVSLYWYRQALGQGPEFLTYFNYEAQQDKSGLPNDRFSAERPEGSISTLTIQRTEQRDSAMYRCASSLEAIDQPQHFGDGTRLSIL.

The gene calls are TRBV27 and TRBJ2-3; D gene unclear. Per germline, CDR1 MNHEY and CDR2 SMNVEV (reference sequence). The CDR3 loop spans 12 amino acids. The CDR3 nucleotides read TGTCCCTCGAGTGCCGGAACAGATACGCAGTATTTT. The encoded protein is CPSSAGTDTQYF.

This rearrangement joins TRBV27 to TRBJ1-4, with unresolved D. V was clipped by 0 bases and J by 6 bases, with 14 bases between them. The CDR3 consists of 16 residues. Per germline, CDR1 MNHEY and CDR2 SMNVEV (reference sequence). The CDR3 sequence is CASSLSSGDLDEKLFF. For the CDR3, the DNA is TGTGCCAGCAGTTTATCTTCAGGTGATCTCGATGAAAAACTGTTTTTT.

A word on this clone: This same CDR3 is encoded by further DNA sequences in the sample. The gene calls are TRBV7-2 and TRBJ2-7; unclear D gene. Germline assignment: CDR1 SGHTA and CDR2 FQGNSA. Trimming took 1 base from V and 0 from J, leaving 7 bases between them. The CDR3 spans 14 residues. The CDR3 is CASSLDGGSYEQYF. CDR3 nucleotides: TGTGCCAGCAGCTTAGATGGCGGCTCCTACGAGCAGTACTTC.

The chain has TRBV29-1 and TRBJ2-4; D gene uncertain. CDR3 size: 11 residues. The germline CDR1 and CDR2 sequences are SQVTM and ANQGSEA. V was pared by 2 bases and J by 5 bases, with 4 bases between. The CDR3 protein is CSVEQQNIQYF. CDR3 DNA sequence: TGCAGCGTTGAACAACAAAACATTCAGTACTTC. Complete variable domain (other parts from reference TRBV29-1 and TRBJ2-4): SAVISQKPSRDICQRGTSLTIQCQVDSQVTMMFWYRQQPGQSLTLIATANQGSEATYESGFVIDKFPISRPNLTFSTLTVSNMSPEDSSIYLCSVEQQNIQYFGAGTRLSVL.

This clone was observed once. The V and J genes are TRBV7-2 and TRBJ2-2; 8 nucleotides align to TRBD2. There are 14 residues in the CDR3. Germline V gene sequence: CDR1 SGHTA, CDR2 FQGNSA. With V trimmed by 3 bases and J by 7 bases, 4 bases remained unmatched. CDR3 sequence: CASSFSGAGGELFF. The CDR3 nucleotides are TGTGCCAGCAGCTTTAGCGGGGCGGGCGGGGAGCTGTTTTTT.

This clone came up once. The chain carries TRBV2 and TRBJ1-2; D is ambiguous. CDR1 and CDR2 (germline): SNHLY, FYNNEI. Trimming shortened V by 0 bases and J by 5 bases, and 10 bases separated the two germline ends. This CDR3 is built from 14 residues. Here the CDR3 reads CASSEAPGLYGYTF. For the CDR3, the DNA is TGTGCCAGCAGTGAAGCCCCGGGTCTATATGGCTACACCTTC.

V is TRBV29-1 and J is TRBJ2-3; a possible D gene is TRBD1 (5 bases). V was trimmed by 0 bases and J by 0 bases, leaving 10 bases between them. CDR1 is SQVTM, CDR2 ANQGSEA, per germline. The CDR3 totals 15 residues. CDR3 region: CSVEDLNRSTDTQYF. The CDR3 DNA reads TGCAGCGTTGAAGATCTAAACAGGAGCACAGATACGCAGTATTTT.

The CDR3 DNA sequence: TGTGCCAGCAGTGACAAATATTACCGAAAGACCTATGGCTACACCTTC. Its translation is CASSDKYYRKTYGYTF. The V gene is TRBV2, the J gene TRBJ1-2; D unclear. Germline CDR1 SNHLY, CDR2 FYNNEI. Trimming pared 3 bases from V and 4 bases from J, leaving 18 bases between. The CDR3 has 16 amino acids.

The chain couples TRBV18 to TRBJ2-7; D not resolved. CDR3 length: 13 residues. The V and J ends lost 3 bases and 0 bases respectively, with 6 bases between them. Per the germline V gene, CDR1 is KGHSH and CDR2 is LQKENI. The CDR3 is CASSPPSSYEQYF. The CDR3 coding sequence is TGTGCCAGCTCACCCCCTAGCTCCTACGAGCAGTACTTC.

The gene calls are TRBV5-6 and TRBJ2-5; 9 bases line up with TRBD2. V shed 6 bases, J shed 2 bases, and the junction held 11 bases outside the gene matches. This CDR3 comprises 16 residues. Per the germline V gene, CDR1 is SGHDT and CDR2 is YYEEEE. CDR3 in DNA: TGTGCCAGCACCGTCGCGCGGGGGGGCTATCAAGAGACCCAGTACTTC. This sequence encodes CASTVARGGYQETQYF.

V and J are TRBV29-1 and TRBJ2-1; 8 bases match TRBD2. This CDR3 region has 15 residues. The trim removed 4 bases at V and 0 bases at J, leaving 5 bases unmatched. Germline CDR1 SQVTM, CDR2 ANQGSEA. CDR3 residues: CSVGAAGDSYNEQFF. The CDR3, as DNA: TGCAGCGTTGGGGCAGCGGGGGACTCCTACAATGAGCAGTTCTTC.

The gene calls are TRBV7-9 and TRBJ2-1, with TRBD1 identical over 7 bases. The germline gives CDR1 SEHNR, CDR2 FQNEAQ (reference sequence). This CDR3 has 14 residues. The V gene end was trimmed by 5 bases and the J gene end by 5 bases; junction bases not matched to a gene: 6. CDR3 DNA sequence: TGTGCCAGCAGCCCCAAGACAGGGAACAATGAGCAGTTCTTC. Its translation: CASSPKTGNNEQFF. The full variable domain, in which reference TRBV7-9 and TRBJ2-1 provide the parts outside the CDR3, is DTGVSQNPRHKITKRGQNVTFRCDPISEHNRLYWYRQTLGQGPEFLTYFQNEAQLEKSRLLSDRFSAERPKGSFSTLEIQRTEQGDSAMYLCASSPKTGNNEQFFGPGTRLTVL.

The rearrangement uses TRBV7-8 and TRBJ2-3; D is undetermined. The CDR3 sequence is 12 residues long. Germline V gene data show CDR1 as SGHVS and CDR2 as FQNEAQ. V was trimmed by 3 bases and J by 7 bases, leaving 8 bases between them. The CDR3 reads CASSFSRNTQYF. For the CDR3, the DNA is TGTGCCAGCAGCTTTAGCCGTAATACGCAGTATTTT. Using reference TRBV7-8 and TRBJ2-3 for the parts outside the CDR3, the full variable domain is GAGVSQSPRYKVAKRGQDVALRCDPISGHVSLFWYQQALGQGPEFLTYFQNEAQLDKSGLPSDRFFAERPEGSVSTLKIQRTQQEDSAVYLCASSFSRNTQYFGPGTRLTVL.

The CDR3 reads CASSLEIGAEQYF. The CDR3 DNA reads TGTGCCAGCAGCTTAGAAATTGGGGCCGAGCAGTACTTC. V usage is TRBV7-9 and J usage is TRBJ2-7, with a possible D match to TRBD1 (5 bases). The V gene's germline CDR1 is SEHNR and CDR2 FQNEAQ (reference sequence). The V gene lost 1 base and the J gene lost 6 bases, with 10 bases spanning the gap. The CDR3 has 13 residues.

The chain combines TRBV5-6 with TRBJ2-7; no firm D call. This CDR3 is 15 amino acids long. Germline CDR1 reads SGHDT; CDR2 reads YYEEEE. The V end was cut by 0 bases, the J end by 2 bases, with 12 bases between. CDR3 coding DNA: TGTGCCAGCAGCTTGGAAGGCAGTAACACCTACGAGCAGTACTTC. This encodes CASSLEGSNTYEQYF.

The chain has TRBV4-1 and TRBJ2-7, with no clear D. Germline V CDR1 and CDR2: MGHRA, YSYEKL. V was cut by 1 base and J by 4 bases, with 11 bases left in between. This CDR3 spans 14 amino acids. The CDR3 sequence: CASSQGVGMYEQYF. CDR3 bases: TGCGCCAGCAGCCAAGGGGTAGGGATGTACGAGCAGTACTTC.

This chain joins TRBV6-6 and TRBJ2-1; TRBD2 matches 8 bases. Germline lookup yields CDR1 MNHNY and CDR2 SVGAGI (reference sequence). The trim removed 5 bases at V and 1 base at J, leaving 4 bases unmatched. The CDR3 length is 15 residues. This chain's CDR3 is CASSATSGSYNEQFF. The CDR3 DNA is TGTGCCAGCAGTGCCACTAGCGGATCCTACAATGAGCAGTTCTTC.

J is TRBJ2-5 and V is TRBV7-9; 8 nucleotides align to TRBD2. Looked up from germline, CDR1 is SEHNR and CDR2 is FQNEAQ (reference sequence). This CDR3 is 13 amino acids long. With 10 bases clipped from V and 2 bases from J, the junction kept 6 bases outside the gene matches. The CDR3 protein is CATRSGEQETQYF. DNA of the CDR3: TGTGCCACTCGTAGCGGGGAGCAAGAGACCCAGTACTTC.

The V gene is TRBV4-1, the J gene TRBJ2-2; possibly TRBD2 for D (6 bases). Germline assignment: CDR1 MGHRA and CDR2 YSYEKL. The CDR3 length is 16 residues. V dropped 5 bases and J dropped 5 bases, with 18 bases sitting between them. CDR3 nucleotides: TGCGCCAGCAGCGAAAGGAGGGGAAGTCGAACCGGGGAGCTGTTTTTT. Translating it yields CASSERRGSRTGELFF.

The CDR3 region is CASTRTGENIQYF. The CDR3 DNA follows: TGTGCCAGCACCCGGACAGGGGAAAACATTCAGTACTTC. The rearrangement joins TRBV13 to TRBJ2-4; TRBD1 agrees at 9 bases. This CDR3 has 13 residues. Germline V gives CDR1 PRHDT, CDR2 FYEKMQ (reference sequence). With V trimmed by 7 bases and J by 5 bases, 3 bases remained unmatched.

J is TRBJ1-4 and V is TRBV7-8; D unclear. V lost 5 bases and J lost 4, with 14 bases in between. CDR3 length: 15 residues. Germline CDR1 reads SGHVS; CDR2 reads FQNEAQ. The CDR3 sequence is CASSRLGNLNEKLFF. The CDR3 nucleotides read TGTGCCAGCAGCCGACTGGGGAACCTTAATGAAAAACTGTTTTTT.

V usage is TRBV11-3 and J usage is TRBJ2-7; D is possibly TRBD2 (6 bases). The ends were cut back, 5 bases at V and 3 bases at J, with 14 bases in the middle. CDR1 is SGHNT and CDR2 is YENEEA in the germline V gene. The CDR3 covers 14 residues. For the CDR3, the DNA is TGTGCCAGCAGCGGGCGGGACGGTGGCTACGAGCAGTACTTC. Protein sequence: CASSGRDGGYEQYF. Full variable domain (outside the CDR3, taken from reference TRBV11-3 and TRBJ2-7): EAGVVQSPRYKIIEKKQPVAFWCNPISGHNTLYWYLQNLGQGPELLIRYENEEAVDDSQLPKDRFSAERLKGVDSTLKIQPAELGDSAVYLCASSGRDGGYEQYFGPGTRLTVT.

The rearrangement uses TRBV4-1 and TRBJ1-2; tentative D call: TRBD1 (5 bases). This CDR3 is 16 amino acids long. CDR1 is MGHRA, CDR2 YSYEKL, per germline. Trimming shortened V by 2 bases and J by 6 bases, and 19 bases separated the two germline ends. The CDR3 is CASSQPSQGVVDGYTF. The CDR3 DNA sequence: TGCGCCAGCAGCCAACCCTCACAAGGGGTTGTGGATGGCTACACCTTC.

In DNA form, the CDR3 reads TGTGCCAGCAGTGGGACAGATTATAATTCACCCCTCCACTTT. Its translation: CASSGTDYNSPLHF. This chain uses TRBV2 with TRBJ1-6; tentatively, D is TRBD1 (6 bases). This CDR3 spans 14 amino acids. Germline-derived CDR1 and CDR2 are SNHLY and FYNNEI. The V end was cut by 4 bases, the J end by 4 bases, with 8 bases between.

The V and J genes are TRBV27 and TRBJ1-1; D gene uncertain. CDR1 is MNHEY, CDR2 SMNVEV, per germline (reference sequence). The V gene lost 0 bases and the J gene lost 7 bases, with 9 bases spanning the gap. CDR3 size: 13 residues. CDR3 sequence (DNA): TGTGCCAGCAGTTTATCAGGACCGGATGAAGCTTTCTTT. Its translation is CASSLSGPDEAFF.

The chain recombines TRBV27 with TRBJ2-2, with unresolved D. The V and J ends lost 11 bases and 6 bases respectively, with 10 bases between them. The CDR3 has 11 residues. Germline V gene lookup returns CDR1 MNHEY and CDR2 SMNVEV (reference sequence). The CDR3 nucleotides are TGTGCCGCCGAGGTGGCCGGGGAGCTGTTTTTT. Protein: CAAEVAGELFF.

The chain has TRBV15 and TRBJ2-1, with 10 bases that match TRBD2. Unmatched junction bases numbered 2, after V lost 6 bases and J lost 6 bases. CDR1 LNHNV and CDR2 YYDKDF come from the germline V gene (reference sequence). This CDR3 spans 13 amino acids. The chain's CDR3 is CATRAGGRNEQFF. CDR3 nucleotide sequence: TGTGCCACCAGAGCGGGGGGGCGCAATGAGCAGTTCTTC. The complete variable domain, with remaining parts taken from reference TRBV15 and TRBJ2-1, reads DAMVIQNPRYQVTQFGKPVTLSCSQTLNHNVMYWYQQKSSQAPKLLFHYYDKDFNNEADTPDNFQSRRPNTSFCFLDIRSPGLGDTAMYLCATRAGGRNEQFFGPGTRLTVL.

The chain carries TRBV10-1 and TRBJ2-1, with unresolved D. The CDR3 consists of 14 residues. Germline V lookup: CDR1 WNHNN, CDR2 SYGVQD (reference sequence). V was clipped by 6 bases and J by 5 bases, with 14 bases between them. In DNA, the CDR3 is TGCGCCAGCAGATCACCCGCGGAGAACAATGAGCAGTTCTTC. Translation gives CASRSPAENNEQFF.

To note about this clone: At one boundary the junction diverges from the germline segment, which might be a read error. The chain is built from TRBV7-7 and TRBJ2-5, with D possibly matching TRBD2 (6 bases). Germline loops: CDR1 SSHAT, CDR2 FNYEAQ (reference sequence). The CDR3 totals 15 residues. CDR3: CASSLSLAPQETQYF. The CDR3 nucleotides read TGTGCTAGCAGCTTATCACTAGCACCCCAAGAGACCCAGTACTTC.

The chain joins TRBV7-2 to TRBJ2-7; possibly TRBD2 for D (6 bases). Germline CDR1 and CDR2: SGHTA and FQGNSA. The CDR3 is 13 residues long. With 5 bases removed from V and 2 bases from J, the gap between germline ends came to 10 bases. The CDR3 loop is CASSPGLTYEQYF. CDR3 nucleotides: TGTGCCAGCAGCCCGGGACTTACCTACGAGCAGTACTTC.